The next 32 T cell receptor beta chains were all read from a single sample in a study of shared clonotypes between healthy human individuals. TCRdb keeps only in-frame clones here, not all; method: immunoSEQ multiplex PCR. This table holds millions of clones, over 85% found once. Terminally differentiated effector memory CD45RA+ cells were left out of the naive CD8 fraction, which was CD45RO-negative and positively selected for CCR7. The sequenced sample was naive CD8+ T cells sorted from blood. All receptors come from a man between 18 and 29 years old in good health.

The genes are TRBV6-5 and TRBJ1-1; the match to TRBD1 covers 8 bases. The CDR3 has 16 amino acids. Germline V lookup: CDR1 MNHEY, CDR2 SVGAGI. The V gene end was trimmed by 2 bases and the J gene end by 4 bases; junction bases not matched to a gene: 9. In DNA, the CDR3 is TGTGCCAGCAGTTACCCCAAACAGGGGGGGAGCACTGAAGCTTTCTTT. Translation: CASSYPKQGGSTEAFF.

The chain combines TRBV4-3 with TRBJ1-2; 8 bases match TRBD1. This CDR3 has 15 amino acids. V gave up 1 base and J gave up 4 bases; unmatched junction bases: 5. Germline CDR1 reads LGHNA; CDR2 reads YSLEER. The CDR3 DNA is TGCGCCAGCAGCCAAGCCGACAGGGGAGGCTATGGCTACACCTTC. Translated, it gives CASSQADRGGYGYTF.

V and J are TRBV4-3 and TRBJ2-3; D possibly corresponds to TRBD1 (5 bases). Germline-derived CDR1 and CDR2 are LGHNA and YSLEER. This CDR3 has 16 residues. The germline V and J ends were trimmed by 0 bases and 0 bases, with 10 bases remaining between them. The CDR3 region has the DNA TGCGCCAGCAGCCAAGACAAGTACAGGAGCACAGATACGCAGTATTTT. This codes for CASSQDKYRSTDTQYF.

This clone was seen a few times. The chain joins TRBV15 to TRBJ1-5; the D is unclear. The length of the CDR3 is 17 residues. V shed 0 bases and J shed 3 bases, with 15 bases lying between them. Germline V gives CDR1 LNHNV, CDR2 YYDKDF (reference sequence). DNA for the CDR3: TGTGCCACCAGCAGAGATCAAGGGTTCGGAATCAATCAGCCCCAGCATTTT. Amino acids: CATSRDQGFGINQPQHF.

Notes on this clone: The identical CDR3 is also encoded by other nucleotide sequences in the sample. The chain couples TRBV4-1 to TRBJ2-7; D not resolved. This CDR3 is 13 amino acids long. Trimming pared 1 base from V and 2 bases from J, leaving 6 bases between. Germline V gene lookup returns CDR1 MGHRA and CDR2 YSYEKL. The CDR3 sequence is CASSQAPAYEQYF. In nucleotides, the CDR3 is TGCGCCAGCAGCCAAGCTCCAGCCTACGAGCAGTACTTC.

The chain combines TRBV28 with TRBJ2-6, with D perhaps assigned TRBD1 or TRBD2 (5 bases each). Trimming cost V 4 bases and J 2 bases, with 6 bases left between them. Germline V gene lookup returns CDR1 MDHEN and CDR2 SYDVKM. This CDR3 region has 14 residues. CDR3 residues: CASSSGPGANVLTF. DNA for the CDR3: TGTGCCAGCAGTTCGGGGCCTGGGGCCAACGTCCTGACTTTC.

This rearrangement joins TRBV5-1 to TRBJ1-1, with D possibly matching TRBD1 (6 bases). V was shortened by 2 bases and J by 3 bases, with 8 bases between the two germline ends. The CDR3 is 13 amino acids. Germline CDR1 SGHRS, CDR2 YFSETQ. The CDR3 spells CASSLPGDTEAFF. The CDR3 coding sequence is TGCGCCAGCAGCTTACCAGGGGACACTGAAGCTTTCTTT.

The V call is TRBV12-5, the J call TRBJ1-2, with D unclear. This CDR3 contains 14 residues. Germline V gene sequence: CDR1 LGHNT, CDR2 FRNRAP. V lost 3 bases and J 5 bases, leaving 13 bases between the germline ends. DNA for the CDR3: TGTGCTAGTGGTTTCTCGGGAATTTCTTATGGCTACACCTTC. It encodes CASGFSGISYGYTF. The complete variable domain, with remaining parts taken from reference TRBV12-5 and TRBJ1-2, reads DARVTQTPRHKVTEMGQEVTMRCQPILGHNTVFWYRQTMMQGLELLAYFRNRAPLDDSGMPKDRFSAEMPDATLATLKIQPSEPRDSAVYFCASGFSGISYGYTFGSGTRLTVV.

The CDR3 region has the DNA TGTGCCACCGTCCAGGAGGGGGCTTACGAGCAGTACTTC. Protein: CATVQEGAYEQYF. The chain joins TRBV2 to TRBJ2-7, with D maybe TRBD1 (7 bases). V lost 10 bases to trimming and J lost 4 bases, with 17 bases between them. CDR1 and CDR2 (germline): SNHLY, FYNNEI. This CDR3 contains 13 residues.

CDR3 nucleotide sequence: TGTGCCAGCAGTTTATTTGCCCGGACAGGGGAAGAGACCCAGTACTTC. It is translated as CASSLFARTGEETQYF. This chain links TRBV27 with TRBJ2-5, with 9 nucleotides matching TRBD1. Germline V gene sequence: CDR1 MNHEY, CDR2 SMNVEV (reference sequence). The CDR3 length is 16 residues. Trimming took 1 base from V and 3 from J; bases not matched to a gene: 6.

This chain links TRBV5-1 with TRBJ2-1, with 14 positions matching TRBD2. The CDR3 covers 19 residues. Germline V gene sequence: CDR1 SGHRS, CDR2 YFSETQ. The V gene end was trimmed by 3 bases and the J gene end by 2 bases; junction bases not matched to a gene: 10. In DNA, the CDR3 is TGCGCCAGCAGCTCGGGACTAGCGGGAGAATTTAGCCCCTACAATGAGCAGTTCTTC. It translates to CASSSGLAGEFSPYNEQFF.

J is TRBJ1-2 and V is TRBV30; D might be TRBD1 (5 bases). The CDR3 spans 12 residues. Germline V gene lookup returns CDR1 GTSNPN and CDR2 SVGIG (reference sequence). V was pared by 2 bases and J by 8 bases, with 12 bases between. The CDR3 spells CAWSLWAGGYTF. The CDR3 region has the DNA TGTGCCTGGAGTCTCTGGGCAGGGGGCTACACCTTC.

The rearrangement links TRBV10-3 to TRBJ1-1; maybe TRBD1 (5 bases). Germline V lookup: CDR1 ENHRY, CDR2 SYGVKD. CDR3 length equals 14 residues. V lost 6 bases, J lost 7 bases, and 18 bases lay in between. The CDR3 nucleotides are TGTGCCATCAGACAAGAGGGGACCGCCCTTGAAGCTTTCTTT. Protein: CAIRQEGTALEAFF.

The chain employs TRBV4-2 and TRBJ1-1; D might be TRBD1 (5 bases). V lost 0 bases and J 7 bases, leaving 9 bases between the germline ends. This CDR3 is built from 13 residues. The germline V gene encodes CDR1 LGHNA and CDR2 YNFKEQ. The CDR3 sequence is CASSQDIDSEAFF. CDR3 nucleotides: TGTGCCAGCAGCCAAGATATCGACAGTGAAGCTTTCTTT.

The V call is TRBV27, the J call TRBJ1-2; 12 bases are a match to TRBD1. The CDR3 is 17 amino acids. Germline lookup yields CDR1 MNHEY and CDR2 SMNVEV (reference sequence). The ends lost 0 bases at V and 7 bases at J; junction bases unmatched: 9. CDR3 nucleotide sequence: TGTGCCAGCAGTTTATCCCTAGGGGACAGGGGGCTAATTGGCTACACCTTC. The encoded protein is CASSLSLGDRGLIGYTF.

The gene calls are TRBV6-1 and TRBJ1-2, with D perhaps TRBD1 (5 bases). Per germline, CDR1 MNHNS and CDR2 SASEGT. V was trimmed by 0 bases and J by 4 bases, leaving 15 bases between them. The CDR3 is 16 amino acids. In DNA, the CDR3 is TGTGCCAGCAGTGAAGCCCCAGGCGAGGGGACCTATGGCTACACCTTC. Protein: CASSEAPGEGTYGYTF.

Regarding this clone: Other DNA sequences in the same sample also yield this CDR3. This chain connects TRBV9 to TRBJ1-1; D call uncertain. With 0 bases removed from V and 4 bases from J, the gap between germline ends came to 7 bases. Germline V gene sequence: CDR1 SGDLS, CDR2 YYNGEE. This CDR3 region has 13 residues. The CDR3 sequence: CASSVGLATEAFF. CDR3 nucleotide sequence: TGTGCCAGCAGCGTAGGGTTGGCCACTGAAGCTTTCTTT.

CDR3 residues: CASSPGTPRGAGELFF. CDR3 sequence (DNA): TGTGCCAGCAGCCCCGGGACCCCCCGAGGAGCCGGGGAGCTGTTTTTT. The rearrangement links TRBV27 to TRBJ2-2; either TRBD1 or TRBD2 may supply D (5 bases each). Germline CDR1 reads MNHEY; CDR2 reads SMNVEV (reference sequence). Trimming left V 6 bases short and J 6 bases short, with 20 bases between. This CDR3 contains 16 residues.

The chain has TRBV7-9 and TRBJ2-5, with a tentative D call TRBD2 (5 bases). V was shortened by 1 base and J by 1 base, with 10 bases between the two germline ends. This CDR3 has 15 amino acids. CDR1 and CDR2 from the germline V gene are SEHNR and FQNEAQ (reference sequence). CDR3 in amino acids: CASSLGRAAQETQYF. The CDR3 DNA reads as TGTGCCAGCAGCTTAGGTCGAGCGGCCCAAGAGACCCAGTACTTC.

V is TRBV30 and J is TRBJ1-1; tentative D call: TRBD1 (5 bases). The CDR3 is 12 residues long. CDR1 and CDR2 from the germline V gene are GTSNPN and SVGIG (reference sequence). The V and J ends lost 7 bases and 3 bases respectively, with 12 bases between them. CDR3 protein: CASTGGDTEAFF. For the CDR3, the DNA is TGTGCCTCGACCGGGGGGGACACTGAAGCTTTCTTT.

The chain recombines TRBV18 with TRBJ2-7, with 7 bases fitting TRBD1. The CDR3 totals 14 residues. V trimming: 5 bases; J trimming: 3 bases; junction bases outside the gene matches: 7. Germline assignment: CDR1 KGHSH and CDR2 LQKENI. The CDR3 bases are TGTGCCAGCTCAAGCACAGGGGACCACTACGAGCAGTACTTC. Translating it yields CASSSTGDHYEQYF. Filled out from reference TRBV18 and TRBJ2-7, the complete variable domain reads NAGVMQNPRHLVRRRGQEARLRCSPMKGHSHVYWYRQLPEEGLKFMVYLQKENIIDESGMPKERFSAEFPKEGPSILRIQQVVRGDSAAYFCASSSTGDHYEQYFGPGTRLTVT.

The V call is TRBV9, the J call TRBJ2-7; the D is unclear. Per germline, CDR1 SGDLS and CDR2 YYNGEE. The CDR3 is made up of 13 amino acids. Trimming shortened V by 4 bases and J by 7 bases, and 15 bases separated the two germline ends. In DNA, the CDR3 is TGTGCCAGCAGCCCCGACTCCCTGGGGGAGCAGTACTTC. It codes for CASSPDSLGEQYF.

As to this clone: Other nucleotide sequences from this sample produce the same CDR3. V and J are TRBV15 and TRBJ1-5; 8 bases map to TRBD1. The CDR3 loop spans 15 amino acids. Per germline, CDR1 LNHNV and CDR2 YYDKDF (reference sequence). After removal of 0 bases from V and 3 bases from J, the junction contained 1 base not matched to a gene. The CDR3 DNA reads TGTGCCACCAGCAGAGACCAGGGGGCCAATCAGCCCCAGCATTTT. The encoded protein is CATSRDQGANQPQHF.

The chain combines TRBV27 with TRBJ2-2; D unresolved. CDR3 length equals 13 residues. V lost 2 bases, J lost 4 bases, and 5 bases lay in between. Germline CDR1 and CDR2: MNHEY and SMNVEV (reference sequence). CDR3 DNA sequence: TGTGCCAGCAGTTTAACGCCCACCGGGGAGCTGTTTTTT. It encodes CASSLTPTGELFF.

This chain uses TRBV5-1 with TRBJ2-7; no clear D. Trimming shortened V by 3 bases and J by 5 bases, and 15 bases separated the two germline ends. Germline V CDR1 and CDR2: SGHRS, YFSETQ. This CDR3 is 14 amino acids long. This CDR3 is CASSWKAGLNEQYF. The CDR3 nucleotides read TGCGCCAGCAGCTGGAAGGCAGGTTTGAACGAGCAGTACTTC.

The chain links TRBV10-1 to TRBJ2-1; weak D call: TRBD1 (6 bases). The length of the CDR3 is 15 residues. CDR1 and CDR2 (germline): WNHNN, SYGVQD (reference sequence). The V gene lost 6 bases and the J gene lost 5 bases, with 17 bases spanning the gap. CDR3 bases: TGCGCCAGCAGCCTCGGCAGGGGTAGCGACAATGAGCAGTTCTTC. Its translation: CASSLGRGSDNEQFF.

This chain links TRBV9 with TRBJ2-7, with a weak D call TRBD2 (6 bases). V dropped 0 bases and J dropped 3 bases, with 13 bases sitting between them. The CDR3 contains 15 residues. CDR1 is SGDLS and CDR2 is YYNGEE in the germline V gene. The CDR3 nucleotides are TGTGCCAGCAGCGTAGGAGGGGAGGTTATCTACGAGCAGTACTTC. This sequence encodes CASSVGGEVIYEQYF.

The genes are TRBV25-1 and TRBJ1-1; 10 nucleotides agree with TRBD1. Germline CDR1 MGHDK, CDR2 SYGVNS. CDR3 size: 14 residues. V shed 4 bases and J 6 bases; nucleotides not matched to a gene: 5. The CDR3 region is CASSGETGGSEAFF. The CDR3 nucleotides are TGTGCCAGCAGTGGAGAGACAGGGGGCTCTGAAGCTTTCTTT.

The genes are TRBV29-1 and TRBJ2-7, with D perhaps TRBD1 (5 bases). This CDR3 spans 12 amino acids. The V gene's germline CDR1 is SQVTM and CDR2 ANQGSEA. Trimming left V 7 bases short and J 6 bases short, with 16 bases between. DNA for the CDR3: TGCAGCGCCGCCCCCCAGGGTCGCGAGCAGTACTTC. Encoded protein: CSAAPQGREQYF.

This chain joins TRBV6-1 and TRBJ1-2; D might be TRBD1 (6 bases). This CDR3 is built from 14 residues. Trimming removed 1 base from V and 4 bases from J, with 10 bases in between. Germline CDR1 and CDR2: MNHNS and SASEGT. CDR3 protein: CASSEGRQAYGYTF. The CDR3 DNA follows: TGTGCCAGCAGTGAAGGCCGACAGGCCTATGGCTACACCTTC.

The chain links TRBV9 to TRBJ2-1; possibly TRBD2 for D (5 bases). CDR1 and CDR2 (germline): SGDLS, YYNGEE. The CDR3 sequence is 14 residues long. V was shortened by 5 bases and J by 4 bases, with 13 bases between the two germline ends. The CDR3 DNA sequence: TGTGCCAGCAGTTTTGCGGGCCTGTACAATGAGCAGTTCTTC. Protein product: CASSFAGLYNEQFF.

Comments on this clone: The sample has other DNA sequences that encode this CDR3 too. The chain joins TRBV7-9 to TRBJ2-7; the D is unclear. The V end was cut by 5 bases, the J end by 1 base, with 9 bases between. CDR1 and CDR2 from the germline V gene are SEHNR and FQNEAQ (reference sequence). The CDR3 is made up of 13 amino acids. CDR3 loop: CASSPDGSYEQYF. The CDR3 DNA follows: TGTGCCAGCAGCCCGGACGGTTCCTACGAGCAGTACTTC. Filled out from reference TRBV7-9 and TRBJ2-7, the complete variable domain reads DTGVSQNPRHKITKRGQNVTFRCDPISEHNRLYWYRQTLGQGPEFLTYFQNEAQLEKSRLLSDRFSAERPKGSFSTLEIQRTEQGDSAMYLCASSPDGSYEQYFGPGTRLTVT.